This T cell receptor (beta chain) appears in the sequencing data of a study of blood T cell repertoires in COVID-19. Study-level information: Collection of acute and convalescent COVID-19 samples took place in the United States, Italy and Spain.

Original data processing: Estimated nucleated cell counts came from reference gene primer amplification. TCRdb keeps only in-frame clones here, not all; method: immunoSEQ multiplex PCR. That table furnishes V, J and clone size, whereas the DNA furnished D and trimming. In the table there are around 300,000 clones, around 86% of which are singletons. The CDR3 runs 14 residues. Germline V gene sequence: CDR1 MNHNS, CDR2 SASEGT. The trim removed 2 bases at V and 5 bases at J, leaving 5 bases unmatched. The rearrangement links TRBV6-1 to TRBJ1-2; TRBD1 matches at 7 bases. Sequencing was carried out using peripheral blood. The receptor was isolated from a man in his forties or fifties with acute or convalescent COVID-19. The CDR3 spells CASSEKGAGYGYTF. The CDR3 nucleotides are TGTGCCAGCAGTGAAAAGGGGGCTGGTTATGGCTACACCTTC.